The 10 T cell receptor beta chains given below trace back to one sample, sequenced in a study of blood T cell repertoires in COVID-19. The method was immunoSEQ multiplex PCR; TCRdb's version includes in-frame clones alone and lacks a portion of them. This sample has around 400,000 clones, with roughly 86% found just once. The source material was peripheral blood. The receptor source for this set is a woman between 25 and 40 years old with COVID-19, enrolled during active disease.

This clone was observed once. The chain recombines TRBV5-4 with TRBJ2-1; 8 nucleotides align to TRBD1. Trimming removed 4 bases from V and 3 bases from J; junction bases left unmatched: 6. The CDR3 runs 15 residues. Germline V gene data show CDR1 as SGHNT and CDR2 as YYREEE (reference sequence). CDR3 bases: TGTGCCAGCAGCCTCCCAGGGGGCCTCTACAATGAGCAGTTCTTC. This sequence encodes CASSLPGGLYNEQFF.

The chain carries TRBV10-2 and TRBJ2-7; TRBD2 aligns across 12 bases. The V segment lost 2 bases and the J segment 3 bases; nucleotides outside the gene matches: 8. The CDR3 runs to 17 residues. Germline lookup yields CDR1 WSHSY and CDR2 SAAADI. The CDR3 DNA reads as TGCGCCAGCAGTGAGCTAAAGGGACTAGCGGGTTACTACGAGCAGTACTTC. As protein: CASSELKGLAGYYEQYF.

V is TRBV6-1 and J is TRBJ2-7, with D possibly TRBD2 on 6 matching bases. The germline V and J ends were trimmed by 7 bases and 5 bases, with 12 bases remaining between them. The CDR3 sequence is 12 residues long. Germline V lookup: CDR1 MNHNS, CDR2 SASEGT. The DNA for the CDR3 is TGTGCCAGCAAATATAGCGGAGACGAGCAGTACTTC. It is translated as CASKYSGDEQYF.

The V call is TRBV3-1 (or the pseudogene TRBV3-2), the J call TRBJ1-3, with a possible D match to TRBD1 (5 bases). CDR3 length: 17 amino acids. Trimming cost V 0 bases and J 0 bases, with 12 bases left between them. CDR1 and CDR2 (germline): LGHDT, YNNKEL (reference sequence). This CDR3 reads CASSQDLGATSGNTIYF. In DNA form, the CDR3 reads TGTGCCAGCAGCCAAGATCTAGGGGCCACCTCTGGAAACACCATATATTTT.

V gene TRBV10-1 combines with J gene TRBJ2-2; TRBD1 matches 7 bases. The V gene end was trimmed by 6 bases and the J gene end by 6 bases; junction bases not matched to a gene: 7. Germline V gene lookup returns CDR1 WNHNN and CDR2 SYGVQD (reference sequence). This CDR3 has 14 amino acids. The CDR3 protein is CASRSDRDPGELFF. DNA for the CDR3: TGCGCCAGCAGGAGCGACAGGGATCCCGGGGAGCTGTTTTTT.

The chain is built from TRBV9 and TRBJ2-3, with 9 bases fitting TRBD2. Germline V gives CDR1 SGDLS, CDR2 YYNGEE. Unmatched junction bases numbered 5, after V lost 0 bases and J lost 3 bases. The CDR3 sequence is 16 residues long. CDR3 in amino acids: CASSVGASGNTDTQYF. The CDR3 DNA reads TGTGCCAGCAGCGTAGGGGCTAGCGGGAATACAGATACGCAGTATTTT.

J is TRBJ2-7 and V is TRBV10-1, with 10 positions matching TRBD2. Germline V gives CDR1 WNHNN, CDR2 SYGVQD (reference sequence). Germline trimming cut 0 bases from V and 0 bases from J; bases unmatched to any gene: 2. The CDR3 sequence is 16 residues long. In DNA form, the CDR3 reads TGCGCCAGCAGTGAGTCCGGACTAGCGGACTCCTACGAGCAGTACTTC. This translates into CASSESGLADSYEQYF.

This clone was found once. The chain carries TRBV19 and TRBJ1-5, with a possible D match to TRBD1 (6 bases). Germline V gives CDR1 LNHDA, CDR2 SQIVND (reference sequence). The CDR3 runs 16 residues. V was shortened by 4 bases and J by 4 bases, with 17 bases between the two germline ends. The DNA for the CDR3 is TGTGCCAGTAGTACCCTCCGGCAGGGGAGAAATCAGCCCCAGCATTTT. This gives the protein CASSTLRQGRNQPQHF.

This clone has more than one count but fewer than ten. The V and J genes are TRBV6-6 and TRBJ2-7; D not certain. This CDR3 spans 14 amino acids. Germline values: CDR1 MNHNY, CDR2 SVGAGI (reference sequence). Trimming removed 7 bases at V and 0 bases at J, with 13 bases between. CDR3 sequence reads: CASTLRGSSYEQYF. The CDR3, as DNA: TGTGCCAGCACCCTTCGCGGCAGCTCCTACGAGCAGTACTTC.

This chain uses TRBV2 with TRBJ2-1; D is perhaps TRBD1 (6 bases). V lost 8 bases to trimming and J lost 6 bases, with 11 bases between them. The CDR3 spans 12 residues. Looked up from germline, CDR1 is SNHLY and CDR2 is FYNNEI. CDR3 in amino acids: CASEDSSNEQFF. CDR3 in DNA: TGTGCCAGCGAGGACAGTTCCAATGAGCAGTTCTTC. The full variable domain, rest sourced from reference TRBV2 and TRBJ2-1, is EPEVTQTPSHQVTQMGQEVILRCVPISNHLYFYWYRQILGQKVEFLVSFYNNEISEKSEIFDDQFSVERPDGSNFTLKIRSTKLEDSAMYFCASEDSSNEQFFGPGTRLTVL.